Listed below are T cell receptor beta chains from one sample, sequenced in a study of molecular identifiers for immune sequencing clone quantification. Each CDR3 protein is one row after TCRdb ran MiXCR on the PCR reads. The table has 490,000 or so distinct CDR3 sequences, about 25% seen once. Sequences were obtained from naive CD8+ T cells from blood, with Jurkat cell RNA spiked in. All receptors derive from a human donor in good health. Some libraries in this study had Jurkat cell RNA spiked in. Both conserved end residues are part of each CDR3. The order of the fields is J gene, V gene, clone size, D gene, CDR3 DNA, CDR3 protein. A D gene is named only where the DNA matches it firmly. Expanded clones are given a class, and other clones once, few, many or no size at all.

>TRBJ2-7|TRBV6-6|few|-
TGTGCCAGCAGCCCCCGGCCTGGCAATGCTTTCTACGAGCAGTACTTC
CASSPRPGNAFYEQYF
>TRBJ2-5|TRBV27|once|TRBD2
TGTGCCAGCGGTTTCCTAGCGGGAGTAGAGACCCAGTACTTC
CASGFLAGVETQYF
>TRBJ1-5|TRBV7-9|-|-
TGTGCCAGCAGCTCCGGCTGGGCTCAGCCCCAGCATTTT
CASSSGWAQPQHF
>TRBJ1-1|TRBV20-1|many|-
TGCAGTGCTAGAGACGGGGGGGCAGGGGAAGCTTTCTTT
CSARDGGAGEAFF
>TRBJ1-1|TRBV28|many|-
TGTGCCAGCACCATTCGGGCAGCCGAGGCGGCTTTCTTT
CASTIRAAEAAFF
>TRBJ1-1|TRBV6-5|-|-
TGTGCCAGCAGTCGGAATGATCACACTGAAGCTTTCTTT
CASSRNDHTEAFF
>TRBJ1-1|TRBV11-2|-|-
TGTGCCAGCAGCTTAGAATCCGGAGGGACTGAAGCTTTCTTT
CASSLESGGTEAFF
>TRBJ2-7|TRBV30|many|-
TGTGCCTGGGCCGGGACGACGTTCTACGAGCAGTACTTC
CAWAGTTFYEQYF
>TRBJ1-2|TRBV4-3|many|TRBD1
TGCGCCAGCAGCCAAGACAGGGGGAGGAACTATGGCTACACCTTC
CASSQDRGRNYGYTF
>TRBJ2-7|TRBV30|few|TRBD1
TGTGCCTGGAGTGTACAGGGGTTATCGGTCGAGCAGTACTTC
CAWSVQGLSVEQYF
>TRBJ1-1|TRBV13|once|-
TGTGCCAGCAGCTTCCTAGCGATCACTGAAGCTGTCTTT
CASSFLAITEAVF
>TRBJ1-1|TRBV19|few|-
TGTGCCAGTAGTATTGAGGGGATCGGGGAAGCTTTCTTT
CASSIEGIGEAFF
>TRBJ2-7|TRBV4-3|many|-
TGCGCCAGCAGCCAGACCGACAGCAGCTCCTACGAGCAGTACTTC
CASSQTDSSSYEQYF
>TRBJ2-7|TRBV2|few|-
TGTGCCAGCAGTGGTGGGAGTTCGGTCTACGAGCAGTACTTC
CASSGGSSVYEQYF
>TRBJ1-2|TRBV2|-|TRBD1
TGTGCCAGCGGAGGGACAGGGAGTAAAGAAGGCTATGGCTACACCTTC
CASGGTGSKEGYGYTF
>TRBJ2-5|TRBV28|many|TRBD2
TGTGCCAGCAGTAGAGTAGCGGGAGGGTACCAAGAGACCCAGTACTTC
CASSRVAGGYQETQYF
>TRBJ2-1|TRBV29-1|-|TRBD1
TGCAGCGTTAATTCAGGGGGCGACTACAATGAGCAGTTCTTC
CSVNSGGDYNEQFF
>TRBJ2-4|TRBV18|-|-
TGTGCCAGCTCACCACCGGAACAAATAGCCAAAAACATTCAGTACTTC
CASSPPEQIAKNIQYF